This TCR beta chain emerged from a study of cytomegalovirus exposure and HLA in healthy donors. Across the whole study: Ancestry clustering placed around four fifths of more than 350 genotyped donors in the Caucasian-associated cluster. The study's findings and limits: In most subjects, TCR beta sequences reportedly gave accurate predictions of HLA-A and HLA-B alleles. Being productive about 87% or about 30% of the time was typical of most TCR beta V segments in an earlier analysis. The study assumed roughly uniform donor sequencing depth for presence/absence analyses.

It was with 60 Vbeta and 13 Jbeta primers that the PCR ran. Clones were read by immunoSEQ multiplex PCR, and TCRdb kept only the in-frame ones, dropping some. The top ten hold more than 10% of the sample, which has about 150,000 clones, about 80% seen once. Remarks on this clone: Its antigen is undetermined. The junction and the germline gene differ at one end; a read error may be behind it.

This sequence was found in a young man in good health and CMV-seropositive. Sequencing used PBMCs.

In DNA form, the CDR3 reads TGTGCCAGCAGCGTAGAGGCAGACTCCTGCGAGCAGTACTTC. Protein sequence: CASSVEADSCEQYF. The chain has TRBV9 and TRBJ2-7; D remains unclear. This CDR3 is built from 14 residues. Germline V CDR1 and CDR2: SGDLS, YYNGEE.